Below, one T cell receptor beta chain is given with its context. Its antigen is unknown. Base-call qualities are not available, and no considerably larger clone is one nucleotide away. These data originate in a study of CD8 T cells in Susac syndrome (dated by TCRdb to the late 2010s). Turning to the overall study: Among the Susac syndrome patients who were sequenced, clinically active disease was present in 5 or 6 and clinical remission was observed in under ten. At blood withdrawal, Susac syndrome patients were therapy-naive, treated with corticosteroids (with IVIg additionally given to some), or treated with IVIg alone. Whether CD8+ T cell activation and differentiation in Susac syndrome was antigen driven was tested using repertoire sequencing.

Here is what the overall study found, with its caveats: The study acknowledged that relatively few individuals were included in the TCR sequencing and HLA analysis. The CD4+ T cell repertoire of patients with Susac syndrome showed no detectable clonal expansion.

V is reduced by 5 bases and J by 0 bases, leaving a spacing of 14 bases between them. The CDR3 sequence holds 16 residues, the cysteine and phenylalanine included. Only the CDR3 DNA stays, 48 bases, in frame from base 1. Via the germline V gene, CDR1 is MDHEN and CDR2 SYDVKM. High-throughput TCR beta sequencing profiled peripheral blood CD8+ and CD4+ T cells from healthy donors, Susac syndrome patients and multiple sclerosis patients. The Susac syndrome patients fulfilled recently defined diagnostic criteria for definite or probable disease. Bulk CD8+ and CD4+ T cells were purified by magnetic negative isolation, whereas CD8+ TEMRA cells were enriched by FACS. Blood was collected in EDTA tubes and processed within 24 hours, with PBMCs isolated through density gradient centrifugation. PBMCs intended for TCR sequencing were cryopreserved in liquid nitrogen and were subsequently thawed in a 37 degrees C water bath. Purity of sorted or isolated CD4+, CD8+ and CD8+ TEMRA cells was at least 90%.

RNA was extracted using the RNeasy kit, and roughly 0.5 to 1 microgram was reverse transcribed with random hexamers. TCR beta CDR3 regions were amplified with the immunoSEQ multiplex PCR assay covering 54 Vbeta and 13 Jbeta segments. To correct PCR amplification bias, a synthetic template baseline was used for both primer optimization and computational correction. On the study's bioinformatics: Reads were assigned to V, D and J genes according to IMGT and analyzed in immunoSEQ Analyzer, with only productive sequences retained. To calculate clonality, Shannon entropy was normalized by log2 of the number of productive unique sequences and then subtracted from one. For each patient and control, public and private clones were evaluated among the 100 most prevalent clones. Clones were defined as Susac-specific when absent from the healthy and MS cohorts, from 1052 published viral clones and from other ImmuneACCESS disease sequences. TCRdb ran its own pipeline on the public reads, namely fastp trimming at Q25 and MiXCR clone calling, and kept in-frame beta chains. Rows with one shared CDR3 protein collapse into an entry with the most common genes and DNA. Here the V and J calls rest on TCRdb's processing, not on the authors' analysis. The sample table lists 120,000 to 150,000 distinct CDR3 sequences, 95% of them with a count of one. The top ten clonotypes cover about 0.08% of the sample.

Sequencing was carried out using CD4+ T cells from PBMCs. The receptor chain draws on TRBV28 and TRBJ1-3; no D gene call is confident. This clonotype was sampled from a human donor with Susac syndrome. The CDR3 region: CASSTYELSSGNTIYF. At the DNA level, the sequence is TGTGCCAGCAGTACCTATGAATTGAGCTCTGGAAACACCATATATTTT.